What follows are 21 T cell receptor beta chains derived from one specimen sequenced in a study of CD8 T cells in ankylosing spondylitis. The study, taken as a whole, reports: Made up of eight highly homologous variants, a TCR beta motif appeared characteristic of ankylosing spondylitis blood.

Using its own MiXCR run on the 5' RACE reads, TCRdb lists one record per CDR3 protein. The data hold 350,000 or so distinct CDR3 sequences, with 8% observed a single time. For these TCRs, the target antigens are not known. Sequenced material: blood, either unsorted or a sorted T cell fraction (not recorded which). The source of these receptors is a male donor with ankylosing spondylitis.

This clonotype has at least ten counts. The V gene is TRBV28, the J gene TRBJ2-7; 11 bases match TRBD2. Per germline, CDR1 MDHEN and CDR2 SYDVKM. Trimming cost V 3 bases and J 5 bases; bases outside gene matches: 21. The CDR3 is made up of 20 amino acids. The CDR3 sequence is CASSFFRVRITSGSGHEQYF. The DNA for the CDR3 is TGTGCCAGCAGTTTCTTTAGGGTCCGAATTACTAGCGGGAGCGGGCACGAGCAGTACTTC.

This chain joins TRBV4-3 and TRBJ1-6; perhaps TRBD1 as D (5 bases). Between the trimmed V and J ends, which lost 0 bases and 10 bases, there was a span of 13 bases. The V gene's germline CDR1 is LGHNA and CDR2 YSLEER. The CDR3 sequence is 15 residues long. The CDR3 spells CASSQENAGLSPLHF. The CDR3 DNA reads TGCGCCAGCAGCCAAGAGAACGCAGGGCTATCACCCCTCCACTTT.

The rearrangement links TRBV6-1 to TRBJ1-1; D ambiguous. The germline V gene encodes CDR1 MNHNS and CDR2 SASEGT. This CDR3 contains 14 residues. V was shortened by 5 bases and J by 11 bases, with 21 bases between the two germline ends. CDR3 DNA sequence: TGTGCCAGCAGTCCCCTTTTTTCTAGCCCGGGGGCTTTCTTT. Residues: CASSPLFSSPGAFF.

This clonotype was seen at least ten times. The CDR3 sequence is CASSHGSYNSPLHF. The DNA for the CDR3 is TGTGCCAGCAGCCACGGTTCCTATAATTCACCCCTCCACTTT. The chain links TRBV5-6 to TRBJ1-6; no reliable D call. The length of the CDR3 is 14 residues. V lost 4 bases and J 1 base, leaving 6 bases between the germline ends. CDR1 is SGHDT, CDR2 YYEEEE, per germline.

The rearrangement links TRBV24-1 to TRBJ2-1, with a possible D match to TRBD1 (6 bases). Germline V lookup: CDR1 KGHDR, CDR2 SFDVKD. The length of the CDR3 is 15 residues. V dropped 7 bases and J dropped 4 bases, with 16 bases sitting between them. Here the CDR3 reads CATSLPGQGYNEQFF. DNA of the CDR3: TGTGCCACCAGCCTCCCGGGACAAGGGTACAATGAGCAGTTCTTC.

This clonotype showed up just a few times. V and J are TRBV20-1 and TRBJ2-2, with TRBD2 matching over 14 bases. Looked up from germline, CDR1 is DFQATT and CDR2 is SNEGSKA (reference sequence). The CDR3 spans 16 residues. Trimming removed 5 bases from V and 6 bases from J; junction bases left unmatched: 8. CDR3 region: CSALRLAGGSPGELFF. In DNA form, the CDR3 reads TGCAGTGCTCTACGACTAGCGGGAGGGAGTCCCGGGGAGCTGTTTTTT.

This clonotype was detected a few times. J is TRBJ2-2 and V is TRBV28; 8 bases agree with TRBD1. Germline loops: CDR1 MDHEN, CDR2 SYDVKM. The CDR3 spans 15 residues. The V segment lost 8 bases and the J segment 3 bases; nucleotides outside the gene matches: 8. The CDR3 DNA follows: TGTGCCAGCCTGCGTCACAGGGGGTACACCGGGGAGCTGTTTTTT. Amino acids: CASLRHRGYTGELFF.

In its sample, this clonotype was seen many times. The chain has TRBV5-8 and TRBJ1-5; no firm D call. Between the trimmed V and J ends, which lost 0 bases and 5 bases, there was a span of 9 bases. The CDR3 consists of 14 residues. CDR1 SGHTS and CDR2 YDEGEE come from the germline V gene. The CDR3, as DNA: TGTGCCAGCAGCTTGGGGACGACCCATCAGCCCCAGCATTTT. This gives the protein CASSLGTTHQPQHF.

The chain recombines TRBV6-2 or TRBV6-3 with TRBJ2-2, with 7 bases lining up with TRBD1. Trimming cost V 9 bases and J 6 bases; bases outside gene matches: 4. Germline values: CDR1 MNHEY, CDR2 SVGEGT. The CDR3 runs 12 residues. In DNA, the CDR3 is TGTGCCAGTAGGGACAGTGCCGGGGAGCTGTTTTTT. This gives the protein CASRDSAGELFF.

The rearrangement uses TRBV15 and TRBJ2-5; 10 bases agree with TRBD1. The germline CDR1 and CDR2 sequences are LNHNV and YYDKDF (reference sequence). The V and J ends lost 11 bases and 3 bases, in that order; junction bases with no gene match: 6. This CDR3 comprises 13 residues. The CDR3: CAWRDRGEETQYF. In DNA, the CDR3 is TGTGCCTGGAGGGACAGGGGCGAAGAGACCCAGTACTTC. Variable domain in full (rest from reference TRBV15 and TRBJ2-5): DAMVIQNPRYQVTQFGKPVTLSCSQTLNHNVMYWYQQKSSQAPKLLFHYYDKDFNNEADTPDNFQSRRPNTSFCFLDIRSPGLGDTAMYLCAWRDRGEETQYFGPGTRLLVL.

This clonotype has more than one count but fewer than ten. J is TRBJ1-1 and V is TRBV18; TRBD1 aligns across 8 bases. The CDR3 sequence is 14 residues long. CDR1 and CDR2 (germline): KGHSH, LQKENI. Trimming removed 2 bases from V and 6 bases from J; junction bases left unmatched: 5. The CDR3 loop is CASSPLGQGPEAFF. Written as DNA, the CDR3 is TGTGCCAGCTCACCATTAGGACAGGGCCCTGAAGCTTTCTTT.

This clonotype was counted at least ten times. The chain employs TRBV28 and TRBJ2-7, with 13 bases matching TRBD2. Germline assignment: CDR1 MDHEN and CDR2 SYDVKM. This CDR3 comprises 15 residues. J was trimmed by 4 bases and V by 6 bases; bases with no gene match: 6. CDR3 nucleotide sequence: TGTGCCAGCAGGGAGGGACTAGCGGGGCCATACGAGCAGTACTTC. Translated: CASREGLAGPYEQYF.

The chain has TRBV5-1 and TRBJ1-6; 7 bases align to TRBD1. Germline CDR1 and CDR2: SGHRS and YFSETQ. The CDR3 is 14 residues long. V was clipped by 4 bases and J by 6 bases; unmatched bases: 4. In DNA, the CDR3 is TGCGCCAGCAGCACCGGGACAGTTAATTCACCCCTCCACTTT. Amino acids: CASSTGTVNSPLHF.

This clonotype came up a few times. The chain combines TRBV12-3 or TRBV12-4 with TRBJ1-1, with 9 bases identical to TRBD1. The trim removed 7 bases at V and 11 bases at J, leaving 8 bases unmatched. The CDR3 length is 12 residues. This CDR3 reads CASKRGTGMAFF. CDR3 bases: TGTGCCAGCAAACGCGGGACAGGGATGGCTTTCTTT.

This clonotype was detected many times. The J gene is TRBJ2-1, the V gene TRBV7-9; maybe TRBD2 (6 bases). The V gene lost 1 base and the J gene lost 1 base, with 8 bases spanning the gap. The CDR3 runs 15 residues. CDR1 and CDR2 from the germline V gene are SEHNR and FQNEAQ (reference sequence). CDR3 in DNA: TGTGCCAGCAGCTTAGATGCGGGGTCCTACAATGAGCAGTTCTTC. Protein sequence: CASSLDAGSYNEQFF.

CDR3 DNA: TGTGCCAGCAGTTTGTTCCAATCACAGGGGGCTGAAGCTTTCTTT. Protein sequence: CASSLFQSQGAEAFF. J is TRBJ1-1 and V is TRBV12-3 or TRBV12-4; 8 bases match TRBD1. The CDR3 runs 15 residues. The V and J ends lost 3 bases and 6 bases, in that order; junction bases with no gene match: 9.

This clonotype was seen only a few times. CDR3 in amino acids: CASASRLQETQYF. CDR3 sequence (DNA): TGTGCCAGCGCCTCGCGCCTGCAAGAGACCCAGTACTTC. The chain couples TRBV6-1 to TRBJ2-5; the D is unclear. CDR1 MNHNS and CDR2 SASEGT come from the germline V gene. V was clipped by 8 bases and J by 2 bases, with 12 bases between them. This CDR3 spans 13 amino acids.

Regarding this clonotype: Since a much larger clone is just one base distant, this may be a read error. V is TRBV5-1 and J is TRBJ2-6, with D unclear. The CDR3 has 15 amino acids. Between the trimmed V and J ends, which lost 2 bases and 0 bases, there was a span of 6 bases. Germline CDR1 reads SGHRS; CDR2 reads YFSETQ. The CDR3 region is CASSFEVSGANVLTF. CDR3 bases: TGCGCCAGCAGCTTCGAAGTCTCTGGGGCCAACGTCCTGACTTTC.

V gene TRBV7-9 combines with J gene TRBJ2-1; D might be TRBD2 (6 bases). CDR3 length: 13 residues. V was clipped by 8 bases and J by 9 bases, with 17 bases between them. The germline gives CDR1 SEHNR, CDR2 FQNEAQ (reference sequence). The CDR3 region is CASVSLGSSEQFF. The CDR3 DNA follows: TGTGCCAGCGTATCACTCGGGAGCTCTGAGCAGTTCTTC.

This clonotype was seen more than once but under ten times. The chain links TRBV2 to TRBJ2-7; D is ambiguous. The CDR3 extends over 10 amino acids. CDR1 SNHLY and CDR2 FYNNEI come from the germline V gene. Trimming took off 4 bases at V and 8 bases at J, with 6 bases between the two ends. The CDR3 region is CASSGGKQYF. The CDR3 nucleotides read TGTGCCAGCAGTGGGGGTAAGCAGTACTTC. Based on the CDR3 plus reference TRBV2 and TRBJ2-7, the full variable domain is EPEVTQTPSHQVTQMGQEVILRCVPISNHLYFYWYRQILGQKVEFLVSFYNNEISEKSEIFDDQFSVERPDGSNFTLKIRSTKLEDSAMYFCASSGGKQYFGPGTRLTVT.

This clonotype showed up many times. V and J are TRBV29-1 and TRBJ1-1; maybe TRBD1 (5 bases). The CDR3 is 13 residues long. V dropped 5 bases and J dropped 4 bases, with 14 bases sitting between them. CDR1 and CDR2 (germline): SQVTM, ANQGSEA. CDR3 loop: CSVRGDRGTEAFF. The CDR3 nucleotides read TGCAGCGTTAGAGGGGATCGGGGCACTGAAGCTTTCTTT.